The 2 T cell receptor beta chains below all came from one sample that was sequenced in a study of shared clonotypes between healthy human individuals. The assay was immunoSEQ multiplex PCR, and TCRdb's table has in-frame clones only and misses some. The sample has around 1.5 million clones; 98% are singletons. Sequences were obtained from naive CD4+ T cells sorted from blood. Subset indicated: CD45RA+ positively selected. All receptors derive from a young man in good health.

The chain links TRBV7-9 to TRBJ2-2; D not certain. Per germline, CDR1 SEHNR and CDR2 FQNEAQ (reference sequence). V was clipped by 5 bases and J by 4 bases, with 2 bases between them. The CDR3 loop spans 11 amino acids. CDR3: CASSTTGELFF. The CDR3 DNA sequence: TGTGCCAGCAGCACCACCGGGGAGCTGTTTTTT.

The CDR3 coding sequence is TGTGCCAGCAGCGGACAGGGTAGGACTGAAGCTTTCTTT. Its protein product is CASSGQGRTEAFF. The chain has TRBV7-8 and TRBJ1-1; 8 bases are a match to TRBD1. Germline V gene data show CDR1 as SGHVS and CDR2 as FQNEAQ. V was clipped by 5 bases and J by 5 bases; unmatched bases: 4. The CDR3 extends over 13 amino acids.